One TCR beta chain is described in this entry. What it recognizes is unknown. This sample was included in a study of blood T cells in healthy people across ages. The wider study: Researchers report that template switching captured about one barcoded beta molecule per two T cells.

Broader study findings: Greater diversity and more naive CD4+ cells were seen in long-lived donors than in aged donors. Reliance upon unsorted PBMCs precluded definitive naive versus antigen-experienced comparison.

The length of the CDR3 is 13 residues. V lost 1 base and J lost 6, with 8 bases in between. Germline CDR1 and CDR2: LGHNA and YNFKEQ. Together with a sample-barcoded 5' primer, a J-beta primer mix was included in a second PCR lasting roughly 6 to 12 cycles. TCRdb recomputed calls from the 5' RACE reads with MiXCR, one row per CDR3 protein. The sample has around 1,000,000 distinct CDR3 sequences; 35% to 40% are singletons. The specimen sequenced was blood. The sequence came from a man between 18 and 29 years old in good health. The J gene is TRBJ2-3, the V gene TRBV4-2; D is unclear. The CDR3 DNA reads TGTGCCAGCAGCCAAGGGGGTTCGGATACGCAGTATTTT. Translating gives CASSQGGSDTQYF.